The T cell receptor (beta chain) under discussion was sequenced for a study of Ad26.COV2.S vaccination and SARS-CoV-2 variants. Looking at the study overall: A COV1001 Ad26.COV2.S trial-arm participant provided the sample. Administration of Ad26.COV2.S was intramuscular, either once or twice 56 days apart.

The V gene end was trimmed by 4 bases and the J gene end by 3 bases; junction bases not matched to a gene: 3. The CDR3 totals 14 residues. CDR1 is LGHDT, CDR2 YNNKEL, per germline (reference sequence). The assay was immunoSEQ multiplex PCR, and TCRdb's table has in-frame clones only and misses some. This table has about 390,000 clones, 75% to 90% appearing once. Regarding treatment: 15 to 20 received Ad26.COV2.S at low or high dose, single or two shots; 5 received placebo; per-sample allocation not given. Vaccine and placebo recipients were sampled on day 63 after the first injection. V usage is TRBV3-1 (or the pseudogene TRBV3-2) and J usage is TRBJ2-3; 8 bases fit TRBD1. The receptor's source is a person between 18 and 65 years old who received the Ad26.COV2.S COVID-19 vaccine or a placebo. Sample: peripheral blood, taken in a trial of Ad26.COV2.S vaccine versus placebo. CDR3 sequence: CASSRTGSTDTQYF. The CDR3 DNA reads as TGTGCCAGCAGCCGGACAGGGTCTACAGATACGCAGTATTTT.